A single sample gave rise to the 22 T cell receptor beta chains below, sequenced in a study of T cells in Graves' hyperthyroidism and ophthalmopathy. Amplification yielded TCR beta CDR3 regions, with RNA transcripts as the source. The primer set for the first-round RT-PCR of the TCR CDR3 was HTBI. TCRdb itself ran the multiplex PCR reads through MiXCR, one entry per CDR3 protein. Here the sample spans roughly 700,000 distinct CDR3 sequences, 17% being singletons. The source material was blood. These receptors all come from a man aged 50 to 60 with Graves' hyperthyroidism.

This clonotype was seen a few times. V is TRBV27 and J is TRBJ1-2; 7 bases map to TRBD1. The CDR3 consists of 16 residues. J was trimmed by 1 base and V by 4 bases; bases with no gene match: 9. Germline values: CDR1 MNHEY, CDR2 SMNVEV (reference sequence). The CDR3 DNA reads as TGTGCCAGCAGTTCCCCCGGGACAGTCTTTAACTATGGCTACACCTTC. Amino acid sequence: CASSSPGTVFNYGYTF.

This clonotype was detected only a few times. The chain employs TRBV3-1 and TRBJ2-3, with 10 bases aligning to TRBD2. J gave up 7 bases and V 3 bases, and 10 bases lay outside the gene matches. The CDR3 extends over 16 amino acids. From germline, CDR1 is LGHDT and CDR2 YNNKEL (reference sequence). The CDR3 loop is CASSHLEREGLNTQYF. DNA of the CDR3: TGTGCCAGCAGCCATTTGGAGCGGGAGGGCCTGAATACGCAGTATTTT.

This clonotype was observed many times. The gene calls are TRBV6-1 and TRBJ2-2, with 8 bases identical to TRBD2. Germline V CDR1 and CDR2: MNHNS, SASEGT. This CDR3 comprises 17 residues. The trim removed 1 base at V and 3 bases at J, leaving 7 bases unmatched. CDR3 loop: CASSEVRGAFYTGELFF. The CDR3 bases are TGTGCCAGCAGTGAAGTGCGGGGGGCTTTTTACACCGGGGAGCTGTTTTTT.

The rearrangement uses TRBV12-3 or TRBV12-4 and TRBJ1-1; 7 bases are a match to TRBD1. The CDR3 runs 14 residues. J was trimmed by 7 bases and V by 3 bases; bases with no gene match: 8. This chain's CDR3 is CASSFIGQASEAFF. In DNA, the CDR3 is TGTGCCAGCAGTTTTATTGGACAGGCTAGTGAAGCTTTCTTT.

Regarding this clonotype: A much larger clonotype is one base distant, so this may be a read error. The rearrangement links TRBV10-2 to TRBJ2-7; D is tentatively TRBD1 or TRBD2 (5 bases each). V was shortened by 3 bases and J by 8 bases, with 23 bases between the two germline ends. This CDR3 comprises 16 residues. Looked up from germline, CDR1 is WSHSY and CDR2 is SAAADI. CDR3 loop: CASSDRGVLWTYKQYF. The CDR3 DNA follows: TGCGCCAGCAGTGATAGGGGCGTATTGTGGACTTACAAGCAGTACTTC.

J is TRBJ2-2 and V is TRBV9; D perhaps matches TRBD2 (6 bases). The CDR3 runs 15 residues. V shed 1 base and J shed 5 bases, with 12 bases lying between them. Per germline, CDR1 SGDLS and CDR2 YYNGEE. CDR3 sequence reads: CASSVTTSNTGELFF. For the CDR3, the DNA is TGTGCCAGCAGCGTAACCACTAGCAATACCGGGGAGCTGTTTTTT.

This clonotype was seen many times. The chain recombines TRBV28 with TRBJ2-7; D is possibly TRBD1 (6 bases). Germline V gene data show CDR1 as MDHEN and CDR2 as SYDVKM. V lost 4 bases and J lost 3, with 16 bases in between. CDR3 length equals 15 residues. In DNA, the CDR3 is TGTGCCAGCAGTTCCCACAGGGTATTGGGCTACGAGCAGTACTTC. Translated: CASSSHRVLGYEQYF.

This clonotype was counted ten times or more. J is TRBJ2-1 and V is TRBV19, with 8 nucleotides matching TRBD2. J lost 7 bases, V lost 6 bases, and 11 bases had no gene match. The CDR3 consists of 15 residues. The germline gives CDR1 LNHDA, CDR2 SQIVND (reference sequence). CDR3 region: CASSVPAGGRNEQFF. For the CDR3, the DNA is TGTGCCAGTAGCGTTCCTGCGGGAGGCCGAAATGAGCAGTTCTTC.

In its sample, this clonotype was seen a few times. The V and J genes are TRBV19 and TRBJ1-5; 9 bases map to TRBD1. The germline CDR1 and CDR2 sequences are LNHDA and SQIVND (reference sequence). J was trimmed by 3 bases and V by 4 bases; bases with no gene match: 7. The CDR3 extends over 16 amino acids. CDR3 nucleotides: TGTGCCAGTAGTAAAACAGGGGGCCTCCACAATCAGCCCCAGCATTTT. Protein: CASSKTGGLHNQPQHF.

The rearrangement uses TRBV29-1 and TRBJ1-2; 8 bases match TRBD1. Per the germline V gene, CDR1 is SQVTM and CDR2 is ANQGSEA. The CDR3 has 16 residues. Trimming took 4 bases from V and 2 from J; bases not matched to a gene: 12. The CDR3 region has the DNA TGCAGCGTTGGGGGGGGGGCTTGGACAGGGAACTATGGCTACACCTTC. Amino acid sequence: CSVGGGAWTGNYGYTF.

This clonotype was recorded at least ten times. V is TRBV11-1 and J is TRBJ2-3; 7 nucleotides align to TRBD1. The germline gives CDR1 SGHAT, CDR2 FQDESV (reference sequence). This CDR3 is 14 amino acids long. V dropped 5 bases and J dropped 3; count of bases not matched to a gene: 5. Written as DNA, the CDR3 is TGTGCCAGCAGCATTGGGACAGCGACAGATACGCAGTATTTT. Translating gives CASSIGTATDTQYF.

The table lists this clonotype with many counts. The chain carries TRBV11-3 and TRBJ2-7; weak D call: TRBD2 (5 bases). V lost 1 base and J lost 4, with 8 bases in between. The CDR3 length is 13 residues. Germline V CDR1 and CDR2: SGHNT, YENEEA. CDR3 coding DNA: TGTGCCAGCAGCTTAGGGGAGAAGTACGAGCAGTACTTC. The encoded protein is CASSLGEKYEQYF.

This chain joins TRBV19 and TRBJ1-4; D gene uncertain. CDR3 size: 11 residues. V lost 3 bases to trimming and J lost 8 bases, with 4 bases between them. Looked up from germline, CDR1 is LNHDA and CDR2 is SQIVND (reference sequence). This CDR3 is CASSMVEKLFF. CDR3 in DNA: TGTGCCAGTAGTATGGTCGAAAAACTGTTTTTT.

This clonotype was detected many times. The rearrangement links TRBV28 to TRBJ2-7; D unclear. The CDR3 totals 14 residues. The V end was cut by 5 bases, the J end by 4 bases, with 15 bases between. Germline V gene sequence: CDR1 MDHEN, CDR2 SYDVKM. CDR3 nucleotides: TGTGCCAGCAGTGGTAGGTCCCTTTGGTACGAGCAGTACTTC. It is translated as CASSGRSLWYEQYF.

This chain links TRBV12-3 or TRBV12-4 with TRBJ2-7, with TRBD2 identical over 8 bases. The CDR3 contains 16 residues. The V and J ends lost 5 bases and 0 bases, in that order; junction bases with no gene match: 9. The CDR3 sequence: CASSPKAGGYSYEQYF. CDR3 coding DNA: TGTGCCAGCAGTCCCAAGGCGGGGGGCTACTCCTACGAGCAGTACTTC.

This clonotype was counted many times. CDR3 loop: CASSPPSVADTQYF. In DNA form, the CDR3 reads TGTGCCAGCTCACCACCTAGCGTGGCAGATACGCAGTATTTT. This rearrangement joins TRBV18 to TRBJ2-3; D might be TRBD2 (5 bases). This CDR3 comprises 14 residues. Trimming cost V 0 bases and J 4 bases, with 8 bases left between them. CDR1 and CDR2 from the germline V gene are KGHSH and LQKENI.

The chain recombines TRBV20-1 with TRBJ2-7, with D possibly matching TRBD1 (7 bases). Germline V gene data show CDR1 as DFQATT and CDR2 as SNEGSKA (reference sequence). The CDR3 loop spans 15 amino acids. DNA of the CDR3: TGCAGTGCTAGAGAGGGGGGACAGTGGTCCTACGAGCTGTACGTC. Translated, it gives CSAREGGQWSYELYV.

This clonotype has ten or more counts. This chain connects TRBV5-1 to TRBJ2-1; TRBD2 is a possible D gene (6 bases). Trimming shortened V by 0 bases and J by 4 bases, and 11 bases separated the two germline ends. The CDR3 has 15 amino acids. Per germline, CDR1 SGHRS and CDR2 YFSETQ. The CDR3 region has the DNA TGCGCCAGCAGCTTGGATGGCGGACTATACAATGAGCAGTTCTTC. Its protein is CASSLDGGLYNEQFF.

The CDR3 DNA reads TGTGCCAGCAGTTGGGACACCTTCACAGATACGCAGTATTTT. Protein product: CASSWDTFTDTQYF. V usage is TRBV6-5 and J usage is TRBJ2-3, with a tentative D call TRBD1 (6 bases). CDR3 size: 14 residues. V was pared by 4 bases and J by 2 bases, with 10 bases between. From germline, CDR1 is MNHEY and CDR2 SVGAGI.

Ten or more counts support this clonotype. The chain is built from TRBV6-1 and TRBJ2-7; 10 nucleotides match TRBD1. The trim removed 2 bases at V and 3 bases at J, leaving 4 bases unmatched. Germline V gives CDR1 MNHNS, CDR2 SASEGT. The CDR3 loop spans 15 amino acids. CDR3 nucleotide sequence: TGTGCCAGCAGTGAACCGGGACAGGGGCGCTACGAGCAGTACTTC. Its protein is CASSEPGQGRYEQYF.

This clonotype was counted at least ten times. The chain has TRBV7-2 and TRBJ2-3, with TRBD2 identical over 12 bases. The J segment lost 6 bases and the V segment lost 5 bases, leaving 6 bases of the junction unmatched. Germline lookup yields CDR1 SGHTA and CDR2 FQGNSA. The CDR3 has 15 residues. DNA for the CDR3: TGTGCCAGCAGCCCGACTAGCGGGAGAACGGATACGCAGTATTTT. Its translation is CASSPTSGRTDTQYF.

The rearrangement joins TRBV3-1 to TRBJ1-5; no clear D gene. Germline CDR1 is LGHDT and CDR2 is YNNKEL (reference sequence). This CDR3 comprises 15 residues. The V and J ends lost 4 bases and 1 base respectively, with 11 bases between them. Written as DNA, the CDR3 is TGTGCCAGCAGCCCCCAGTACGGAAGCAATCAGCCCCAGCATTTT. Translation: CASSPQYGSNQPQHF.